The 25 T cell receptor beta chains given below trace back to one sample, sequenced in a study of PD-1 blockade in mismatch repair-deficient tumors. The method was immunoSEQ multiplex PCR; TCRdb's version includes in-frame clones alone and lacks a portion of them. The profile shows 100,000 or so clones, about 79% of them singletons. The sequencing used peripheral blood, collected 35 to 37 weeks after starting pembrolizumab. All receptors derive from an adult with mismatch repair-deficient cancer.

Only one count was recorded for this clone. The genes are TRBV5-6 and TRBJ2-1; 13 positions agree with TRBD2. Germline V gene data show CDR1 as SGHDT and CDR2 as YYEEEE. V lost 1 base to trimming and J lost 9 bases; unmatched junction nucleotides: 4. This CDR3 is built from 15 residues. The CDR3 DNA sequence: TGTGCCAGCAGCTTGATTACTAGCGGGAGGGCTGAGCAGTTCTTC. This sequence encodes CASSLITSGRAEQFF.

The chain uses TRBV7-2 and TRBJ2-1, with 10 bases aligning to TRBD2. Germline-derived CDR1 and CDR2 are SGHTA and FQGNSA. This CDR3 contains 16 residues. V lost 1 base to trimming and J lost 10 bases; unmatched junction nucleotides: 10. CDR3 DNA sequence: TGTGCCAGCAGCTTAGACGGGGCTAGCGGGAGTGACGAGCAGTTCTTC. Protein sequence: CASSLDGASGSDEQFF.

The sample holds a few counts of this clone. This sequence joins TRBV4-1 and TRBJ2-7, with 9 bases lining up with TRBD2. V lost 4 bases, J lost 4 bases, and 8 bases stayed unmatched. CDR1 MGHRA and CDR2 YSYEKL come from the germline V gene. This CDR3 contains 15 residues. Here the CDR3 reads CASSPPLAGLYEQYF. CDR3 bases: TGCGCCAGCAGCCCCCCCCTAGCGGGATTGTACGAGCAGTACTTC.

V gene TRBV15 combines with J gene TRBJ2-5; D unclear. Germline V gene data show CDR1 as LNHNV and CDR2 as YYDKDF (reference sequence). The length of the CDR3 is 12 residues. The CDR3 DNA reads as TGTGCTACCGGCCAGGCCGCGAAGACCCAGTACTTC. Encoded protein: CATGQAAKTQYF.

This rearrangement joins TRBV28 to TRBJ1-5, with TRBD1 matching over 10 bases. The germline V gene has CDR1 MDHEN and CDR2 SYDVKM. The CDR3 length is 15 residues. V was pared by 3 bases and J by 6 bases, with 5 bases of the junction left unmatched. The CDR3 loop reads CASSFRQGAGQPQHF. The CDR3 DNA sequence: TGTGCCAGCAGTTTCCGACAGGGGGCAGGTCAGCCCCAGCATTTT.

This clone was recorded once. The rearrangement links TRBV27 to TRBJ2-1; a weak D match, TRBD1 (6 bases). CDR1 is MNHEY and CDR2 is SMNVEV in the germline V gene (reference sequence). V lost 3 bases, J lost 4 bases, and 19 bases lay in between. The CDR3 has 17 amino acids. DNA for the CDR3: TGTGCCAGCAGTTTTGTTGGGGGCGAACCGCCGTACAATGAGCAGTTCTTC. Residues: CASSFVGGEPPYNEQFF.

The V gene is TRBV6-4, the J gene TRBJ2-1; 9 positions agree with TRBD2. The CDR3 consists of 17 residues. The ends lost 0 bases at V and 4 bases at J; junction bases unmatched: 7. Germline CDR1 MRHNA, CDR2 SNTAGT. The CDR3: CASSDSLRRGGYNEQFF. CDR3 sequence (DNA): TGTGCCAGCAGTGACTCTCTACGGCGGGGGGGATACAATGAGCAGTTCTTC.

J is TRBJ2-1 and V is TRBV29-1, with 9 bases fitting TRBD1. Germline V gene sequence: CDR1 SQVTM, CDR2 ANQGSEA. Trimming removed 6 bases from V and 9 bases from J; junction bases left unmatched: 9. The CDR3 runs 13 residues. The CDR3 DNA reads TGCAGCGTAAGATGGACAGGGGCGGTTGAGCAGTTCTTC. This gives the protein CSVRWTGAVEQFF.

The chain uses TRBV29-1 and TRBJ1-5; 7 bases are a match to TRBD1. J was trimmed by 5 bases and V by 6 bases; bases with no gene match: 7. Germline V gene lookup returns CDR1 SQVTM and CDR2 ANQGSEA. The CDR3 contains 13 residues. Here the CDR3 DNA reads TGCAGCGTAAGACAGGGTCGGGATCAGCCCCAGCATTTT. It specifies CSVRQGRDQPQHF.

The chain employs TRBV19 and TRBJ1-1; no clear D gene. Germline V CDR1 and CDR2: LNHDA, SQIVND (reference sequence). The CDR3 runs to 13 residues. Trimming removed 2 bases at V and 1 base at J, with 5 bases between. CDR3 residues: CASSISGNTEAFF. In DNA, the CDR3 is TGTGCCAGTAGTATATCGGGGAACACTGAAGCTTTCTTT. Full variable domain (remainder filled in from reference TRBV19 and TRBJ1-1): DGGITQSPKYLFRKEGQNVTLSCEQNLNHDAMYWYRQDPGQGLRLIYYSQIVNDFQKGDIAEGYSVSREKKESFPLTVTSAQKNPTAFYLCASSISGNTEAFFGQGTRLTVV.

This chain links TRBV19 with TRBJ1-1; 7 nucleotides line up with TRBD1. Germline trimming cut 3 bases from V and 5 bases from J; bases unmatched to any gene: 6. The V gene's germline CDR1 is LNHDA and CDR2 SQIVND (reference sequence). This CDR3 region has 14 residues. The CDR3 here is CASSIRGTETEAFF. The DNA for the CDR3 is TGTGCCAGTAGTATCCGTGGGACAGAGACTGAAGCTTTCTTT.

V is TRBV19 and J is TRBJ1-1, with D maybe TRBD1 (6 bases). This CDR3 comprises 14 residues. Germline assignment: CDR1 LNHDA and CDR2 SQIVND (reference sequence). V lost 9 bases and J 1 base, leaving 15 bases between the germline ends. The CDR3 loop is CASRPQGSNTEAFF. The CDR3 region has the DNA TGTGCCAGCAGACCACAGGGATCGAACACTGAAGCTTTCTTT.

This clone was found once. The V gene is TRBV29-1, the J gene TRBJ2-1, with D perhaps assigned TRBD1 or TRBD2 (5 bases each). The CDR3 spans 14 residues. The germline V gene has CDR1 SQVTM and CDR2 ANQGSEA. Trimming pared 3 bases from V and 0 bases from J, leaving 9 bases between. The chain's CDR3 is CSVDPGSSYNEQFF. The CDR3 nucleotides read TGCAGCGTTGATCCAGGGAGCTCCTACAATGAGCAGTTCTTC.

This CDR3 reads CAISDPSSYNEQFF. CDR3 DNA sequence: TGTGCCATCTCCGACCCGAGCTCCTACAATGAGCAGTTCTTC. The chain recombines TRBV10-3 with TRBJ2-1; D gene uncertain. CDR3 length: 14 amino acids. Germline CDR1 ENHRY, CDR2 SYGVKD. The ends were cut back, 8 bases at V and 0 bases at J, with 11 bases in the middle.

CDR3 sequence reads: CASSPLSRNQPQHF. The CDR3 DNA sequence: TGTGCCAGCAGTCCCCTAAGTCGCAATCAGCCCCAGCATTTT. J is TRBJ1-5 and V is TRBV28; D ambiguous. V dropped 5 bases and J dropped 2 bases, with 10 bases sitting between them. Per the germline V gene, CDR1 is MDHEN and CDR2 is SYDVKM. The CDR3 has 14 amino acids. Looking up the rest from reference TRBV28 and TRBJ1-5 gives the full variable domain: DVKVTQSSRYLVKRTGEKVFLECVQDMDHENMFWYRQDPGLGLRLIYFSYDVKMKEKGDIPEGYSVSREKKERFSLILESASTNQTSMYLCASSPLSRNQPQHFGDGTRLSIL.

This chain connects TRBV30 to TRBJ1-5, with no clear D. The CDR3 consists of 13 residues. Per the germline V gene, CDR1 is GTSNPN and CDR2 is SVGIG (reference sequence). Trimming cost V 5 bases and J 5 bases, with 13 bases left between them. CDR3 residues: CAWGGGRDQPQHF. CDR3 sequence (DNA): TGTGCCTGGGGCGGTGGAAGGGATCAGCCCCAGCATTTT.

The CDR3 DNA reads as TGTGCCAGCAGCGAGACGGTGAGCTCCTACGAGCAGTACTTC. This codes for CASSETVSSYEQYF. The chain combines TRBV9 with TRBJ2-7; D call uncertain. CDR3 length: 14 residues. Trimming removed 3 bases at V and 0 bases at J, with 10 bases between. Looked up from germline, CDR1 is SGDLS and CDR2 is YYNGEE.

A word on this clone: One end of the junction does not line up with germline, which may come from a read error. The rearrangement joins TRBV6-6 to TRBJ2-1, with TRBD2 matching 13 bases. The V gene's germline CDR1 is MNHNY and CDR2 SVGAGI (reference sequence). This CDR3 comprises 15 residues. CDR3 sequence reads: CASRYSGTSGAEQFF. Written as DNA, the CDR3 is TGTGCCAGCAGGTACTCCGGGACTAGCGGGGCTGAGCAGTTCTTC.

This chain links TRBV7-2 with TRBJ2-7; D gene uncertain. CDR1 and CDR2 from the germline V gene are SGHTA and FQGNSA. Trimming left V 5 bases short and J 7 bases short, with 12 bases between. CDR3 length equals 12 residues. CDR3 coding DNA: TGTGCCAGCAGCATCGGCCAAGGGGAGCAGTACTTC. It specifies CASSIGQGEQYF.

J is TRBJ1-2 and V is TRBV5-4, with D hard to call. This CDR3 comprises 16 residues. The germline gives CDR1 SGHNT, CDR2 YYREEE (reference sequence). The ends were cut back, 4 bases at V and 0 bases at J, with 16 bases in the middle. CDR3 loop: CASSRAGGPTNYGYTF. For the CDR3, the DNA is TGTGCCAGCAGCCGGGCGGGAGGGCCGACTAACTATGGCTACACCTTC. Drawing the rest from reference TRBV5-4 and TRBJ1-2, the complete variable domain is ETGVTQSPTHLIKTRGQQVTLRCSSQSGHNTVSWYQQALGQGPQFIFQYYREEENGRGNFPPRFSGLQFPNYSSELNVNALELDDSALYLCASSRAGGPTNYGYTFGSGTRLTVV.

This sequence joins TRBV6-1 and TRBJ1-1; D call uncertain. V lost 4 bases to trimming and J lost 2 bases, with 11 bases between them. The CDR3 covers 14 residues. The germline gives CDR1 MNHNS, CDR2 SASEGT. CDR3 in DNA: TGTGCCAGCAGTGTTGGCACCTCAAACACTGAAGCTTTCTTT. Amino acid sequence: CASSVGTSNTEAFF.

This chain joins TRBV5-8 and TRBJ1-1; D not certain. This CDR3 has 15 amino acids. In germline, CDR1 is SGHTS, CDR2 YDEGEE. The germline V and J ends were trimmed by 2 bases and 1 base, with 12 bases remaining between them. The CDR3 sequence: CASSLRASTNTEAFF. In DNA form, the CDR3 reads TGTGCCAGCAGCTTACGGGCCTCTACGAACACTGAAGCTTTCTTT. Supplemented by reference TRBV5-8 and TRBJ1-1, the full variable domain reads EAGVTQSPTHLIKTRGQQATLRCSPISGHTSVYWYQQALGLGLQFLLWYDEGEERNRGNFPPRFSGRQFPNYSSELNVNALELEDSALYLCASSLRASTNTEAFFGQGTRLTVV.

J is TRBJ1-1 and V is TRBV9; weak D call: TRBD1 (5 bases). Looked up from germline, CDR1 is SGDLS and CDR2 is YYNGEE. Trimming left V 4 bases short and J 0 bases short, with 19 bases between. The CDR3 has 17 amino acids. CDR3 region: CASSPRPAGNLNTEAFF. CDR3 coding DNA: TGTGCCAGCAGCCCCAGGCCGGCAGGGAACCTGAACACTGAAGCTTTCTTT.

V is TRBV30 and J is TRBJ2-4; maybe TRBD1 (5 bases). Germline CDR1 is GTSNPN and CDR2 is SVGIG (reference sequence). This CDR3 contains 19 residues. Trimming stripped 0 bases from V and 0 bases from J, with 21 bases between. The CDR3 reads CAWSVNGLRQKRAKNIQYF. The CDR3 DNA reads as TGTGCCTGGAGTGTAAATGGGCTCCGACAGAAACGAGCCAAAAACATTCAGTACTTC.

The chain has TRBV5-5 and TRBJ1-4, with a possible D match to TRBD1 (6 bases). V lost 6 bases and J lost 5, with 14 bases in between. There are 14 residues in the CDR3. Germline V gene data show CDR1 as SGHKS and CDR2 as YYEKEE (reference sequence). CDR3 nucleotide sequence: TGTGCCAGCACCTGGACAGCTTCAAATGAAAAACTGTTTTTT. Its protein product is CASTWTASNEKLFF.